One sample yielded the 20 T cell receptor beta chains listed below, sequenced in a study of identical twins. TCRdb processed the 5' RACE reads anew with MiXCR; each CDR3 protein has one entry. This table has 200,000 to 250,000 distinct CDR3 sequences, around 6.9% appearing once. This sample also belongs to another study, concerning yellow fever vaccine responses in identical twins.

Sequenced sample: memory (CD45RO+) T cells sorted from blood. The receptor set was obtained from a woman aged 18-35 years in good health.

The J gene is TRBJ2-3, the V gene TRBV11-2; 16 positions match TRBD2. J was trimmed by 4 bases and V by 1 base; bases with no gene match: 11. The CDR3 length is 20 residues. Germline-derived CDR1 and CDR2 are SGHAT and FQNNGV. The CDR3 DNA follows: TGTGCCAGCAGCTTAGTGGGACTAGCGGGAGGGCCCTCAGTGGCAGATACGCAGTATTTT. Translation: CASSLVGLAGGPSVADTQYF.

The chain couples TRBV20-1 to TRBJ2-5, with D possibly matching TRBD2 (6 bases). With 3 bases removed from V and 3 bases from J, the gap between germline ends came to 8 bases. The CDR3 runs to 12 residues. Germline V CDR1 and CDR2: DFQATT, SNEGSKA (reference sequence). CDR3 bases: TGCAGTGCTAGCACTAGCAAAGAGACCCAGTACTTC. The encoded protein is CSASTSKETQYF.

The chain couples TRBV12-3 or TRBV12-4 to TRBJ1-2, with unresolved D. The CDR3 is made up of 13 amino acids. The V end lost 6 bases, the J end lost 3 bases, and 11 bases lay between the germline ends. Here the CDR3 reads CASRYSKDYGYTF. In nucleotides, the CDR3 is TGTGCCAGCAGATATTCAAAAGACTATGGCTACACCTTC.

This chain connects TRBV2 to TRBJ1-2; 8 nucleotides align to TRBD1. Per germline, CDR1 SNHLY and CDR2 FYNNEI. V shed 7 bases, J shed 8 bases, and the junction held 6 bases outside the gene matches. The CDR3 loop spans 12 amino acids. Written as DNA, the CDR3 is TGTGCCAGCAATGGACAGGGAAAAGGCTACACCTTC. It codes for CASNGQGKGYTF.

V usage is TRBV3-1 and J usage is TRBJ2-5, with 8 bases that match TRBD2. CDR1 LGHDT and CDR2 YNNKEL come from the germline V gene (reference sequence). The CDR3 totals 15 residues. J was trimmed by 6 bases and V by 4 bases; bases with no gene match: 10. CDR3 sequence: CASSLGGANQKTQYF. Written as DNA, the CDR3 is TGTGCCAGCAGCCTCGGGGGGGCGAATCAGAAGACCCAGTACTTC.

The table lists this clonotype with a few counts. CDR3 sequence: CASSQRPGLGWASGPGANEQFF. The CDR3 DNA sequence: TGTGCCAGCAGCCAACGACCCGGACTGGGGTGGGCTAGCGGCCCTGGGGCCAATGAGCAGTTCTTC. The chain carries TRBV4-2 and TRBJ2-1, with 7 bases matching TRBD2. Germline-derived CDR1 and CDR2 are LGHNA and YNFKEQ. The CDR3 has 22 residues. V lost 2 bases to trimming and J lost 6 bases; unmatched junction nucleotides: 28.

The chain links TRBV20-1 to TRBJ2-5; TRBD2 agrees at 16 bases. From germline, CDR1 is DFQATT and CDR2 SNEGSKA (reference sequence). Losses at the gene ends were 7 bases for V and 0 bases for J; bases not matched to a gene: 2. This CDR3 comprises 15 residues. The CDR3 bases are TGCAGTGGGGGACTAGCGGGGGGGCACCAAGAGACCCAGTACTTC. Protein: CSGGLAGGHQETQYF.

Only a few counts were recorded for this clonotype. The CDR3, as DNA: TGTGCCAGCAGCCAAGAGGCACTAGCGGGAGCCATTTACGAGCAGTACTTC. Amino acids: CASSQEALAGAIYEQYF. The chain carries TRBV4-2 and TRBJ2-7; TRBD2 aligns across 11 bases. This CDR3 has 17 residues. Germline CDR1 reads LGHNA; CDR2 reads YNFKEQ. Unmatched junction bases numbered 8, after V lost 0 bases and J lost 4 bases.

This clonotype came up a few times. This chain connects TRBV7-9 to TRBJ1-4; D uncertain. CDR1 is SEHNR and CDR2 is FQNEAQ in the germline V gene (reference sequence). Trimming stripped 3 bases from V and 3 bases from J, with 17 bases between. The CDR3 spans 17 residues. The CDR3 region has the DNA TGTGCCAGCAGCTTCCGTTCCGGGAGCGGGGCTAATGAAAAACTGTTTTTT. Translated: CASSFRSGSGANEKLFF.

This clonotype was detected only a few times. The CDR3 protein is CASSRGGKDYEQYF. Here the CDR3 DNA reads TGTGCCAGCAGCCGAGGGGGCAAGGACTACGAGCAGTACTTC. This chain uses TRBV7-2 with TRBJ2-7, with 7 bases aligning to TRBD1. From germline, CDR1 is SGHTA and CDR2 FQGNSA. The CDR3 length is 14 residues. J gave up 3 bases and V 5 bases, and 7 bases lay outside the gene matches.

This clonotype showed up many times. This rearrangement joins TRBV12-3 or TRBV12-4 to TRBJ1-2; D is possibly TRBD1 (6 bases). The CDR3 runs 15 residues. Trimming cost V 6 bases and J 8 bases, with 22 bases left between them. The CDR3, as DNA: TGTGCCAGCAGCACCTTCATACAGGGATCCGGGGGCTACACCTTC. Translated: CASSTFIQGSGGYTF.

V usage is TRBV20-1 and J usage is TRBJ1-6, with D possibly being TRBD1 (5 bases). CDR1 DFQATT and CDR2 SNEGSKA come from the germline V gene (reference sequence). This CDR3 comprises 15 residues. Trimming cost V 4 bases and J 9 bases, with 19 bases left between them. As DNA, the CDR3 is TGCAGTGCTATGACTAGGGCAGGGCATAGTTCACCCCTCCACTTT. It codes for CSAMTRAGHSSPLHF.

This clonotype has only a few counts. This sequence joins TRBV5-4 and TRBJ2-1, with no clear D. V was shortened by 4 bases and J by 8 bases, with 13 bases between the two germline ends. The CDR3 loop spans 13 amino acids. CDR1 and CDR2 (germline): SGHNT, YYREEE (reference sequence). The CDR3 reads CASSPDGLHEQFF. DNA of the CDR3: TGTGCCAGCAGCCCTGACGGTCTCCATGAGCAGTTCTTC.

The chain couples TRBV5-1 to TRBJ2-5; the match to TRBD2 covers 7 bases. This CDR3 is built from 16 residues. From germline, CDR1 is SGHRS and CDR2 YFSETQ. The J segment lost 0 bases and the V segment lost 4 bases, leaving 9 bases of the junction unmatched. CDR3 nucleotides: TGCGCCAGCAGCCCCGGTGGAGCGGGGTACCAAGAGACCCAGTACTTC. This gives the protein CASSPGGAGYQETQYF.

The rearrangement uses TRBV6-5 and TRBJ1-6; perhaps TRBD1 as D (5 bases). This CDR3 is built from 15 residues. Deletions cut 4 bases from V and 5 bases from J, with 12 bases between. CDR1 and CDR2 (germline): MNHEY, SVGAGI. In DNA form, the CDR3 reads TGTGCCAGCAGTTTCCGGAGACAGAATAATTCACCCCTCCACTTT. Encoded protein: CASSFRRQNNSPLHF.

The chain links TRBV3-1 to TRBJ1-1; D gene unclear. V lost 0 bases, J lost 0 bases, and 14 bases lay in between. Germline V gives CDR1 LGHDT, CDR2 YNNKEL (reference sequence). CDR3 length: 17 residues. The CDR3: CASSQERGPEMNTEAFF. CDR3 nucleotides: TGTGCCAGCAGCCAAGAAAGAGGGCCAGAAATGAACACTGAAGCTTTCTTT.

The sample holds many counts of this clonotype. The chain employs TRBV12-3 or TRBV12-4 and TRBJ1-6; D gene unclear. The CDR3 is 12 amino acids. V was pared by 6 bases and J by 7 bases, with 7 bases between. The CDR3 sequence: CASSLGNSPLHF. Written as DNA, the CDR3 is TGTGCCAGCAGCCTTGGAAATTCACCCCTCCACTTT.

V gene TRBV7-9 combines with J gene TRBJ1-1; 7 nucleotides match TRBD1. CDR3 length: 14 residues. Germline V lookup: CDR1 SEHNR, CDR2 FQNEAQ (reference sequence). V gave up 5 bases and J gave up 5 bases; unmatched junction bases: 8. Written as DNA, the CDR3 is TGTGCCAGCAGCGGTAGACAGGGTGGAACTGAAGCTTTCTTT. Its translation is CASSGRQGGTEAFF.

The chain links TRBV5-4 to TRBJ2-2; 8 nucleotides line up with TRBD1. The germline V gene has CDR1 SGHNT and CDR2 YYREEE (reference sequence). After removal of 3 bases from V and 5 bases from J, the junction contained 6 bases not matched to a gene. This CDR3 comprises 15 residues. This CDR3 is CASSSTGEVTGELFF. Here the CDR3 DNA reads TGTGCCAGCAGCTCGACAGGGGAGGTAACCGGGGAGCTGTTTTTT.

In nucleotides, the CDR3 is TGTGCCAGCAGTACCCCCTCAGGGACAGATACGCAGTATTTT. Translated: CASSTPSGTDTQYF. The V gene is TRBV6-1, the J gene TRBJ2-3, with a possible D match to TRBD1 (5 bases). Trimming removed 5 bases at V and 3 bases at J, with 12 bases between. Germline lookup yields CDR1 MNHNS and CDR2 SASEGT. CDR3 length: 14 amino acids.